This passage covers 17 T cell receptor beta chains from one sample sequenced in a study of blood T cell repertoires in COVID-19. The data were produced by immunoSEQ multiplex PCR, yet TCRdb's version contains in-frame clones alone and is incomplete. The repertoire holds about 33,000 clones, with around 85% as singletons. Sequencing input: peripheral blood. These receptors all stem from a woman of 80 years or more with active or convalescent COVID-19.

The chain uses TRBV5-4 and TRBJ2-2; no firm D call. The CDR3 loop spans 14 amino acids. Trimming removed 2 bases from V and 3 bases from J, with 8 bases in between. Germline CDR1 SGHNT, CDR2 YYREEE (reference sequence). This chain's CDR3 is CASSFGQDTGELFF. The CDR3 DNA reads TGTGCCAGCAGCTTTGGCCAGGACACCGGGGAGCTGTTTTTT.

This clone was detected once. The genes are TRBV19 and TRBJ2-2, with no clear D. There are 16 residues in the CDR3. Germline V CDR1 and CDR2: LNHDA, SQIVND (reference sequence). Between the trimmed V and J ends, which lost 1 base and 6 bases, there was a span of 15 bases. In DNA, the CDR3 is TGTGCCAGTAGTATAGGACAACGACGGTGGGCCGGGGAGCTGTTTTTT. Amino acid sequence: CASSIGQRRWAGELFF.

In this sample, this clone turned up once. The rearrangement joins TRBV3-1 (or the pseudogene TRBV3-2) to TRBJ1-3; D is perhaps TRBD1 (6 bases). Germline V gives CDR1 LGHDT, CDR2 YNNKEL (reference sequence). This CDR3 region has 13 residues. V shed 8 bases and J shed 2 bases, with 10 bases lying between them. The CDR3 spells CASGNRAGNTIYF. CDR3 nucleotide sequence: TGTGCCAGCGGGAACAGGGCTGGAAACACCATATATTTT.

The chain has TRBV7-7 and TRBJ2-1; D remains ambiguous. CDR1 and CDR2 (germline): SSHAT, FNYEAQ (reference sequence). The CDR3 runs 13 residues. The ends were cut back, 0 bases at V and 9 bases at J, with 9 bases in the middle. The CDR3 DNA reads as TGTGCCAGCAGCTTAGCTAGCAGCACTGAGCAGTTCTTC. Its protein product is CASSLASSTEQFF.

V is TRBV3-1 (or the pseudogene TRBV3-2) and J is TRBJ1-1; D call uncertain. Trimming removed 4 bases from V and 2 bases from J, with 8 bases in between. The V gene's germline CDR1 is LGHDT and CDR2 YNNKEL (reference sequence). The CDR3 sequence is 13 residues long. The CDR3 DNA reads TGTGCCAGCAGCCCCCGGGTTAACACTGAAGCTTTCTTT. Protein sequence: CASSPRVNTEAFF.

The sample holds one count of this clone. The chain's CDR3 is CAIGDTHNTEAFF. The DNA of the CDR3 is TGTGCCATAGGGGACACACACAACACTGAAGCTTTCTTT. The V gene is TRBV10-3, the J gene TRBJ1-1; perhaps TRBD1 as D (6 bases). There are 13 residues in the CDR3. The germline gives CDR1 ENHRY, CDR2 SYGVKD. The ends were cut back, 9 bases at V and 2 bases at J, with 13 bases in the middle.

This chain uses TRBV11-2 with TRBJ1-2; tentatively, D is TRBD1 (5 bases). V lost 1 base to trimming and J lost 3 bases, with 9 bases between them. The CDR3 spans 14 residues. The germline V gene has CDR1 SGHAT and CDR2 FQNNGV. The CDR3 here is CASSLAGGYYGYTF. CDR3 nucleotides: TGTGCCAGCAGCTTAGCCGGGGGATACTATGGCTACACCTTC.

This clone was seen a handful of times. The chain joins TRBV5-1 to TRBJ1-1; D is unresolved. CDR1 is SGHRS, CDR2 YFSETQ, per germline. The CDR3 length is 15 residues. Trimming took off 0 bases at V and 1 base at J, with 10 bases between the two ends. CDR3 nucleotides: TGCGCCAGCAGCTTGGAAGGCAGGTCGAACACTGAAGCTTTCTTT. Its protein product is CASSLEGRSNTEAFF.

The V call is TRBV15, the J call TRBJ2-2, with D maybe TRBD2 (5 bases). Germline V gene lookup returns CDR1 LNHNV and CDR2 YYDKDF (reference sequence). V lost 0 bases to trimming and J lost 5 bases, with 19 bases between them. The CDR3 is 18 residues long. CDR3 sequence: CATSRDQSGTRDTGELFF. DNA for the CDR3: TGTGCCACCAGCAGAGATCAGAGCGGAACCCGGGATACCGGGGAGCTGTTTTTT.

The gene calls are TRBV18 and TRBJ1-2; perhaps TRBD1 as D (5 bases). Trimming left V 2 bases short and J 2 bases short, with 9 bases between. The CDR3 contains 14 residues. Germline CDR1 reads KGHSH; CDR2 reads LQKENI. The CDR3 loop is CASSPGAENYGYTF. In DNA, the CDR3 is TGTGCCAGCTCACCAGGGGCTGAGAACTATGGCTACACCTTC.

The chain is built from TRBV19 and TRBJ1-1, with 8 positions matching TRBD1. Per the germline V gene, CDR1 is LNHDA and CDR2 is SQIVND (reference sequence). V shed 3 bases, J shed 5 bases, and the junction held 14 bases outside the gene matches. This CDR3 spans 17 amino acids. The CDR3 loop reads CASSIRIGQGSGTEAFF. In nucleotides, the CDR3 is TGTGCCAGTAGTATTAGGATTGGACAGGGATCGGGGACTGAAGCTTTCTTT.

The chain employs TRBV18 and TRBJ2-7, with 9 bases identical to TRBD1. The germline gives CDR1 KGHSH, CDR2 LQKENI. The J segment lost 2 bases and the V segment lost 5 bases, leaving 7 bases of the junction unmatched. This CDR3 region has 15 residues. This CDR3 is CASSDPGQGTYEQYF. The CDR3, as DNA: TGTGCCAGCTCAGATCCGGGACAGGGCACCTACGAGCAGTACTTC.

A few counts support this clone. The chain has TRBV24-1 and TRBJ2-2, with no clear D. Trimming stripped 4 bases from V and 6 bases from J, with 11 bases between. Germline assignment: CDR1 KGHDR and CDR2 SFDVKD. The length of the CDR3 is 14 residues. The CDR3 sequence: CATSDASGPGELFF. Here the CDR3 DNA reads TGTGCCACCAGTGACGCATCAGGTCCCGGGGAGCTGTTTTTT.

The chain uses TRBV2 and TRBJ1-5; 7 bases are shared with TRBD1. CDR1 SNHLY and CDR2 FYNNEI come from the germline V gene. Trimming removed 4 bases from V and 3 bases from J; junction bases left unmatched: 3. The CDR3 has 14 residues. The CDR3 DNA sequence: TGTGCCAGCAGTGGGGGACAGACCAATCAGCCCCAGCATTTT. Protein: CASSGGQTNQPQHF.

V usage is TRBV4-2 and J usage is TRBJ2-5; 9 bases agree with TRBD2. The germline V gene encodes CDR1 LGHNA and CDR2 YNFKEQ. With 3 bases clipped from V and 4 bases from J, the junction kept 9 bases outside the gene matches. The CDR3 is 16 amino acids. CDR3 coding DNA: TGTGCCAGCAGCCACTGGGGCGGGGGGGATCCAGAGACCCAGTACTTC. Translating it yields CASSHWGGGDPETQYF.

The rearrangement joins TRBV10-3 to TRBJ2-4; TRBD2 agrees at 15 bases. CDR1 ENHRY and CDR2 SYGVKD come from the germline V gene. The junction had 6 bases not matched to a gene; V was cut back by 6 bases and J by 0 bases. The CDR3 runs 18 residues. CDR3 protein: CAISEGLAGGLAKNIQYF. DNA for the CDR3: TGTGCCATCAGCGAGGGACTAGCGGGGGGACTAGCCAAAAACATTCAGTACTTC.

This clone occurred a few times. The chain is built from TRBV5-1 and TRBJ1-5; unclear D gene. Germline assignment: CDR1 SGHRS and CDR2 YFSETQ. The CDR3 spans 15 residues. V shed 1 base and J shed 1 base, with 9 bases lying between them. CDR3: CASSLMGSSNQPQHF. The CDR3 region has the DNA TGCGCCAGCAGCTTGATGGGGAGCAGCAATCAGCCCCAGCATTTT.